This is a list of T cell receptor beta chains from one sample in a study of T-cell memory formation after mild COVID-19. TCRdb recomputed calls from the 5' RACE reads with MiXCR, one row per CDR3 protein. This table holds about 440,000 distinct CDR3 sequences, 20% found once. Sequencing was carried out using PBMCs or a T cell subset sorted from them (not recorded which). The receptor set was obtained from an adult woman who had mild COVID-19 (a few samples of this study predate the infection). Cell type and time point are not known. Each CDR3 is given with its conserved first and last residue. Fields, in order: D gene, V gene, clone size, J gene, CDR3 DNA, CDR3 protein. A D gene is named only where the DNA matches it firmly. Rows give clone size only sometimes, using once, few, many, or a class for an expanded clone.

>TRBD1|TRBV5-8|few|TRBJ1-1
TGTGCCAGCAGCTTGGAACAGGGGGCGAACACTGAAGCTTTCTTT
CASSLEQGANTEAFF
>TRBD1|TRBV15|.|TRBJ1-4
TGTGCCACCAGCGGGACGGGACAGACGAGTGAAAAACTGTTTTTT
CATSGTGQTSEKLFF
>.|TRBV7-9|.|TRBJ1-4
TGTGCCAGCAGCCCGACCGGTTGGGAAAAACTGTTTTTT
CASSPTGWEKLFF
>.|TRBV5-6|few|TRBJ1-2
TGTGCCAGCAGCTGGAAGCTGATGTTAGCTAACTATGGCTACACCTTC
CASSWKLMLANYGYTF
>TRBD1|TRBV7-2|.|TRBJ1-5
TGTGCCAGCAGCGATACCGGGACAGGGAATCAGCCCCAGCATTTT
CASSDTGTGNQPQHF
>.|TRBV7-6|.|TRBJ2-5
TGTGCCAGCAGCTCCCAACAGGACACCATGTACCAAGAGACCCAGTACTTC
CASSSQQDTMYQETQYF
>.|TRBV6-2/TRBV6-3|few|TRBJ1-1
TGTGCCAGCAGGTACATTAACAGGGAACCTTCATTGAACACTGAAGCTTTCTTT
CASRYINREPSLNTEAFF
>.|TRBV5-1|few|TRBJ1-2
TGCGCCAGCAGCCCTTGGCGACGGGACTATGGCTACACCTTC
CASSPWRRDYGYTF
>.|TRBV20-1|.|TRBJ2-7
TGCAGTGCGCCGAAAGACACCTACGAGCAGTACTTC
CSAPKDTYEQYF
>.|TRBV6-2/TRBV6-3|.|TRBJ1-6
TGTGCCAGCAGTTATCAGGGGACCTTTGGTTCACCCCTCCACTTT
CASSYQGTFGSPLHF
>.|TRBV5-4|.|TRBJ2-7
TGTGCCAGCAGCTTGGGTCCGTCCACCTACGAGCAGTACTTC
CASSLGPSTYEQYF
>.|TRBV29-1|.|TRBJ2-5
TGCAGCGTTGCGACTGAAGAGACCCAGTACTTC
CSVATEETQYF
>.|TRBV12-5|once|TRBJ2-7
TGTGCTAGTGGTTTGGTATCAGGCAGGGACGTTAGAATATACGAGCAGTACTTC
CASGLVSGRDVRIYEQYF
>.|TRBV10-3|.|TRBJ2-5
TGTGCCATCAGTGATCGAGACGAAGAGACCCAGTACTTC
CAISDRDEETQYF
>TRBD1|TRBV12-3/TRBV12-4|.|TRBJ1-2
TGTGCCAGCAGAACGGGACAGGGAAACTATGGCTACACCTTC
CASRTGQGNYGYTF
>TRBD2|TRBV11-2|many|TRBJ2-1
TGTGCCAGCAGCCCCAGAAACAGCGGGACTGCGAATGAGCAGTTCTTC
CASSPRNSGTANEQFF
>.|TRBV6-6|.|TRBJ1-5
TGTGCCAGCAGCCTCGGACGGGTCGGGCAGCCCCAGCATTTT
CASSLGRVGQPQHF
>TRBD1|TRBV7-8|many|TRBJ1-4
TGTGCCAGCAGCTTAGGGACAGGGATAGATGAAAAACTGTTTTTT
CASSLGTGIDEKLFF
>.|TRBV7-8|many|TRBJ1-5
TGTGCCAGCAGCTATAATAGCAATCAGCCCCAGCATTTT
CASSYNSNQPQHF
>TRBD2|TRBV10-3|few|TRBJ2-7
TGTGCCATCAGTACTAGCGGGAACGAGTACGAGCAGTACTTC
CAISTSGNEYEQYF
>TRBD1|TRBV7-8|.|TRBJ1-1
TGTGCCAGCACCCCGGGTTGGGACAGGCGGGTGGGTGAAGCTTTCTTT
CASTPGWDRRVGEAFF
>.|TRBV4-1|.|TRBJ2-3
TGCGCCAGCAGCCATGCTTACCACAGGGATCCCACAGATACGCAGTATTTT
CASSHAYHRDPTDTQYF
>TRBD2|TRBV7-7|.|TRBJ2-7
TGTGCTAGCAGCTTAGCGAGCCAGGCTAGCGGGTTACCCGAGCAGTACTTC
CASSLASQASGLPEQYF
>TRBD2|TRBV2|.|TRBJ2-4
TGTGCCAGCACTCGAGGACTAGCCGCCAAAAACATTCAGTACTTC
CASTRGLAAKNIQYF
>TRBD2|TRBV11-2|.|TRBJ2-2
TGTGCCAGCAGCCCAAGGGGGTTGGGCGGGAGGTACACCGGGGAGCTGTTTTTT
CASSPRGLGGRYTGELFF
>.|TRBV11-3|.|TRBJ1-6
TGTGCCAGCACCTTTGAGGGAAGGGGATCACCCCTCCACTTT
CASTFEGRGSPLHF
>.|TRBV5-6|.|TRBJ1-2
TGTGCCAGCAGCTTGATGTCGTCAGGGAACGGCTACACCTTC
CASSLMSSGNGYTF
>TRBD1|TRBV29-1|many|TRBJ2-3
TGCAGCGTGGACAGGCTAGATACGCAGTATTTT
CSVDRLDTQYF
>.|TRBV24-1|.|TRBJ2-5
TGTGCCACCAAGGGGCAACAAGAGACCCAGTACTTC
CATKGQQETQYF
>.|TRBV15|few|TRBJ2-1
TGTGCCACCAGTGACGGGAGCTCATCGATATACAATGAGCAGTTCTTC
CATSDGSSSIYNEQFF
>TRBD2|TRBV7-9|.|TRBJ2-5
TGTGCCAGCAGTCACTTAGGATGGTCGCGGGAGGGCCGCGAGACCCAGTACTTC
CASSHLGWSREGRETQYF
>TRBD2|TRBV3-1|few|TRBJ2-1
TGTGCCAGCAGCCAAGACCTTCTCAGCGGGACCTACAATGAGCAGTTCTTC
CASSQDLLSGTYNEQFF
>TRBD2|TRBV12-5|.|TRBJ2-3
TGTGCTAGTGCCCATCCTCTAGGGACTAGCGGGAGGGCCAGCACAGATACGCAGTATTTT
CASAHPLGTSGRASTDTQYF
>.|TRBV10-2|few|TRBJ2-2
TGCGCCAGCAGTGGTCGGCCGAACACCGGGGAGCTGTTTTTT
CASSGRPNTGELFF
>TRBD1|TRBV5-4|few|TRBJ2-6
TGTGCCAGCAGCCAGACAGGGTCCGGGGCCAACGTCCTGACTTTC
CASSQTGSGANVLTF
>.|TRBV29-1|once|TRBJ2-1
TGCAGCGTTGAAGGCAGGGAGCCTGAGCAGTTCTTC
CSVEGREPEQFF
>.|TRBV5-1|.|TRBJ2-2
TGCGCCAGCAGCTTGTCCCTTTTCCTCACCGGGGAGCTGTTTTTT
CASSLSLFLTGELFF
>TRBD1|TRBV6-5|few|TRBJ2-3
TGTGCCAGCGGGGGACAGGCAATTAGCACAGATACGCAGTATTTT
CASGGQAISTDTQYF
>.|TRBV2|few|TRBJ1-1
TGTGCCAGCAGTGACCGCGGGGACACTGAAGCTTTCTTT
CASSDRGDTEAFF
>TRBD1|TRBV5-1|.|TRBJ1-1
TGCGCCAGCAGCTCGGGACAGGAGACAGGAGCTTTCTTT
CASSSGQETGAFF
>.|TRBV6-5|.|TRBJ2-2
TGTGCCAGCCAGGATAACACCGGGGAGCTGTTTTTT
CASQDNTGELFF
>.|TRBV4-2|few|TRBJ1-2
TGTGCCAGCAGCCCATTCCAGGGCTATGGCTACACCTTC
CASSPFQGYGYTF
>TRBD2|TRBV4-3|few|TRBJ2-7
TGCGCCAGCAGCCAAGAGGTAGCGGGAGGGCTCAACTACGAGCAGTACTTC
CASSQEVAGGLNYEQYF
>.|TRBV6-5|.|TRBJ2-3
TGTGCCAGCAGTTACGTTTCAGGGCTTGTGGGGGATACGCAGTATTTT
CASSYVSGLVGDTQYF